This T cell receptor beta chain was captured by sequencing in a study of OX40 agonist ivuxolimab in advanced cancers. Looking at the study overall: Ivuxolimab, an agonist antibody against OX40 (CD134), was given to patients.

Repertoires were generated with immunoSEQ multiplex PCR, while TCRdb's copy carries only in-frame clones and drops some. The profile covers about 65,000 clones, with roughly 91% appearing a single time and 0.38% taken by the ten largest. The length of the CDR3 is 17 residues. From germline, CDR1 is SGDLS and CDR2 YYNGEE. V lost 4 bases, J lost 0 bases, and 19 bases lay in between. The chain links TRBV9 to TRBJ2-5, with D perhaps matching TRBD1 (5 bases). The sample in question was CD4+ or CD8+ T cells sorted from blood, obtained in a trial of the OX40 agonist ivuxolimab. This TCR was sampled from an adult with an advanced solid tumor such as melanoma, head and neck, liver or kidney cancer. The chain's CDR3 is CASSPNRPYQYQETQYF. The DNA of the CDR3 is TGTGCCAGCAGCCCTAACAGGCCGTATCAGTACCAAGAGACCCAGTACTTC.